This T cell receptor (beta chain) was observed in a study of cytomegalovirus exposure and HLA in healthy donors. Worth noting for this clone: Its specificity is not known.

It was with 60 Vbeta and 13 Jbeta primers that the PCR ran. The repertoire was sequenced with immunoSEQ multiplex PCR; TCRdb's copy has only in-frame clones and lacks some. This table has roughly 68,000 clones, 60% to 85% appearing once. Germline V lookup: CDR1 LGHNA, CDR2 YSLEER. Germline trimming cut 1 base from V and 7 bases from J; bases unmatched to any gene: 6. The CDR3 is 14 residues long. The study's findings and limits: The analysis excluded some indistinguishable V segments, including TRBV6-2 and TRBV6-3. The authors enumerated over 150 TCR beta chains as linked to cytomegalovirus.

The chain links TRBV4-3 to TRBJ1-1, with 7 bases identical to TRBD1. Material for sequencing was PBMCs. The clonotype originates from a male donor in good health and CMV-seropositive. The CDR3 region is CASSQVVRDSEAFF. The CDR3 DNA reads TGCGCCAGCAGCCAAGTGGTGAGGGACAGTGAAGCTTTCTTT.